The present T cell receptor (beta chain) was sequenced within a study of shared clonotypes between healthy human individuals. Findings and caveats of the study: Only a few donors were included, so the genetic and exposure-history diversity represented was limited. Some clonotypes were shared by all four sorted-subset donors, while others were not shared. The non-shared ones had lower generation probabilities than the shared ones.

Concerning this clone: What it binds is not known.

Germline V gene data show CDR1 as SQVTM and CDR2 as ANQGSEA. V was clipped by 4 bases and J by 10 bases, with 17 bases between them. The CDR3 covers 13 residues. Every immunoSEQ plate was one replicate of a subset's evenly spread DNA. Only in-frame clones appear in the TCRdb table, and some are missing; sequencing was by immunoSEQ multiplex PCR. The table includes 1.6 million or so clones, approximately 98.5% detected once. V and J are TRBV29-1 and TRBJ2-1; D gene uncertain. The material sequenced was naive CD4+ T cells sorted from blood. Specified subset: CD45RA+ positively selected. The origin of this receptor is a man aged 25 to 40 in good health. The CDR3 is CSVGTLMDGEQFF. CDR3 in DNA: TGCAGCGTTGGAACCCTGATGGACGGGGAGCAGTTCTTC.